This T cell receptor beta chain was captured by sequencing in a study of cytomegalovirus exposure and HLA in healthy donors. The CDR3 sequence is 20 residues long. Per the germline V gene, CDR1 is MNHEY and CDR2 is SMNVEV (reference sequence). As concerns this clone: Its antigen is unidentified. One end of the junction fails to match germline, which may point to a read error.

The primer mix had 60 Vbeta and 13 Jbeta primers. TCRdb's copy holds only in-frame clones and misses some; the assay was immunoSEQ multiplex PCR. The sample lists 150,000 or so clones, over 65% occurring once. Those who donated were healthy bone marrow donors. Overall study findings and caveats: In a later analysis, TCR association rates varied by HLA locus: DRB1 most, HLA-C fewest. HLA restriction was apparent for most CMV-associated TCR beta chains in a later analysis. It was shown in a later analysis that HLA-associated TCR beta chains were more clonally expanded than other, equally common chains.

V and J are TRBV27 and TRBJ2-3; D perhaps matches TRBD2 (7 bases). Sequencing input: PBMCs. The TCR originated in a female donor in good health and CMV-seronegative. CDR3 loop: CASSLRTLRGRHLSTGTQYF. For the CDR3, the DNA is TGTGCCAGCAGTTTAAGGACCTTGCGGGGGCGACACTTATCCACAGGTACGCAGTATTTT.